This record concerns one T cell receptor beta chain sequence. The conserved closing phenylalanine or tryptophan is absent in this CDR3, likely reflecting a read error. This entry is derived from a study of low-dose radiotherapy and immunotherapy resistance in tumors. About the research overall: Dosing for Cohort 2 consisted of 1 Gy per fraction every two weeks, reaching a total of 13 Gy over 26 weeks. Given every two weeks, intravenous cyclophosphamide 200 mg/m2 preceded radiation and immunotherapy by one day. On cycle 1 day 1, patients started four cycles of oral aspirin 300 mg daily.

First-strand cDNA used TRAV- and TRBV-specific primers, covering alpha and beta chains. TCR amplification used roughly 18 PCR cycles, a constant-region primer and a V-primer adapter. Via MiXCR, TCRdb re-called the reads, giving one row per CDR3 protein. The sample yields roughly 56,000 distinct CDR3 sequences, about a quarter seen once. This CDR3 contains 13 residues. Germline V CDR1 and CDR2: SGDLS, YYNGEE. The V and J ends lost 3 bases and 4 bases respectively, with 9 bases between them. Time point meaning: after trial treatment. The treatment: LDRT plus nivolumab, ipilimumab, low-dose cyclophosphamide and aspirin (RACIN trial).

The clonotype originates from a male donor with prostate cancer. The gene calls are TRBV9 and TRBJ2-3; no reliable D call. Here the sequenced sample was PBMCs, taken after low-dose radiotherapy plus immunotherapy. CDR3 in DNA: TGTGCCAGCAGCGCGCGCCCCGCAGATACGCAGTATTAT. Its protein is CASSARPADTQYY.